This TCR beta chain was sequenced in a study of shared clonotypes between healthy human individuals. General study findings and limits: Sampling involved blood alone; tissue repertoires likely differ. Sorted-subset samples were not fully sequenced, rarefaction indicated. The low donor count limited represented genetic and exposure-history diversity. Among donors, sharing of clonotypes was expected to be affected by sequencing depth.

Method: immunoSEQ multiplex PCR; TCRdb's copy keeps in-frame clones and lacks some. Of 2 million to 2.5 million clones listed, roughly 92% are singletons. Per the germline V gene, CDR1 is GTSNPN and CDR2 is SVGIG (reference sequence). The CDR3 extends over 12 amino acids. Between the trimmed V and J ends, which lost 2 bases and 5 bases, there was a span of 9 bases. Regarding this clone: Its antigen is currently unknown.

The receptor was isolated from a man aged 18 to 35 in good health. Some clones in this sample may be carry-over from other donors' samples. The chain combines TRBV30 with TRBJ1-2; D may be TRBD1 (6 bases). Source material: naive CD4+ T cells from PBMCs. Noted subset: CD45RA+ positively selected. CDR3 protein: CAWSRGGYGYTF. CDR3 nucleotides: TGTGCCTGGAGTAGGGGGGGGTATGGCTACACCTTC.